This TCR beta chain was sequenced in a study of blood T cell repertoires in COVID-19. Two negative PCRs, clearance, or symptom resolution were required of recovered Cohort 3 donors. Only in-frame clones appear in the TCRdb table, and some are missing; sequencing was by immunoSEQ multiplex PCR. The sample records approximately 320,000 clones, over 85% being singletons. This TCR was recovered from a man between 60 and 75 years old who had recovered from COVID-19. What was sequenced was PBMCs or T cells enriched from blood (not recorded which).

In nucleotides, the CDR3 is TGTGCCAGCAGTAATACAGGGGGCCTAAACGAGCAGTACTTC. Translation gives CASSNTGGLNEQYF. The V and J genes are TRBV6-6 and TRBJ2-7; TRBD1 agrees at 9 bases. V dropped 5 bases and J dropped 5; count of bases not matched to a gene: 7. CDR1 is MNHNY and CDR2 is SVGAGI in the germline V gene (reference sequence). The CDR3 is 14 amino acids.